This record looks at one T cell receptor beta chain sequence and its context. The CDR3 contains 14 residues. V was clipped by 6 bases and J by 9 bases; unmatched bases: 9. Germline V gene data show CDR1 as LGHNT and CDR2 as FRNRAP. Method: immunoSEQ multiplex PCR; TCRdb's copy keeps in-frame clones and lacks some. The sample holds around 140,000 clones, 75% to 85% seen once. These data are taken from a study of blood T cell repertoires in COVID-19. The receptor comes from a man aged 55-75 years with active or convalescent COVID-19. The chain is built from TRBV12-5 and TRBJ2-2; 8 nucleotides match TRBD1. Sequencing was performed on peripheral blood. The CDR3 DNA reads TGTGCTAGTGGGGACAGGGCCCCGAGCCGGGAGCTGTTTTTT. Protein product: CASGDRAPSRELFF.